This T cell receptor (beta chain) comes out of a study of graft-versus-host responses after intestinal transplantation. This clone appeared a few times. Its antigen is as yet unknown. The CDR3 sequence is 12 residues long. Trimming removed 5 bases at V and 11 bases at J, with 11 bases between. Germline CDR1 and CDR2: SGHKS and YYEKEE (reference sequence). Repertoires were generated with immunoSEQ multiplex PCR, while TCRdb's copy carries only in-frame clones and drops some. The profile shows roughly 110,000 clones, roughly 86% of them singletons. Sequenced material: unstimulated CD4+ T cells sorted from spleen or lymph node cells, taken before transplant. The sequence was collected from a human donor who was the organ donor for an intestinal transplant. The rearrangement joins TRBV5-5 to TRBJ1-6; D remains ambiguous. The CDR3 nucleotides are TGTGCCAGCAGACCTCCCGGGGCACCCCTCCACTTT. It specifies CASRPPGAPLHF.